These T cell receptor beta chains were read from a single sample in a study of T cells in Graves' hyperthyroidism and ophthalmopathy. MiXCR, applied by TCRdb to the multiplex PCR reads, yields one record per CDR3 protein. Among under 300,000 distinct CDR3 sequences, 13% to 15% were seen once, and the ten largest hold more than 30%. The sequenced sample was blood. These receptor sequences come from a woman between 50 and 59 years old with Graves' hyperthyroidism that later progressed to Graves' ophthalmopathy. Both conserved end residues are part of each CDR3. The D gene is left open where the match is weak. Some rows have no size entry. The others give once, few or many, or a class for an expanded clone.

V,D,J,size,CDR3,DNA
TRBV20-1,.,TRBJ2-7,many,CSAPPIIGSYEQYF,TGCAGTGCTCCCCCCATAATAGGGTCCTACGAGCAGTACTTC
TRBV20-1,TRBD2,TRBJ2-1,many,CSARRAGDQNEQFF,TGCAGTGCTAGAAGAGCGGGAGATCAGAATGAGCAGTTCTTC
TRBV5-4,.,TRBJ2-3,many,CASSLKASSTDTQYF,TGTGCCAGCAGCTTAAAAGCGTCAAGCACAGATACGCAGTATTTT
TRBV5-1,TRBD1,TRBJ1-4,many,CASSSSRDRGSEKLFF,TGCGCCAGCAGCTCTTCGCGGGACAGGGGAAGTGAAAAACTGTTTTTT
TRBV6-1,.,TRBJ2-2,.,CASTTYTGELFF,TGTGCCAGCACCACTTATACCGGGGAGCTGTTTTTT
TRBV20-1,.,TRBJ2-5,many,CSALGGFGETQYF,TGCAGTGCTCTCGGGGGCTTCGGGGAGACCCAGTACTTC
TRBV27,.,TRBJ1-2,many,CASSFRTPLLNYGYTF,TGTGCCAGCAGTTTCCGGACCCCTCTACTCAACTATGGCTACACCTTC
TRBV5-1,.,TRBJ2-7,few,CTSSFARDSLGEQYF,TGCACCAGCAGCTTCGCCAGGGACTCTTTAGGCGAGCAGTACTTC
TRBV7-3,TRBD2,TRBJ2-1,many,CASSLGGGYNEQFF,TGTGCCAGCAGCTTAGGCGGGGGCTACAATGAGCAGTTCTTC
TRBV5-1,.,TRBJ1-2,many,CASSGDKDYGYTF,TGCGCCAGCAGCGGCGACAAAGACTATGGCTACACCTTC
TRBV11-2,TRBD2,TRBJ2-2,many,CASSLTGGGTGELFF,TGTGCCAGCAGCCTCACGGGAGGGGGCACCGGGGAGCTGTTTTTT
TRBV3-1,TRBD1,TRBJ2-7,.,CASSQRQGVYEQYF,TGTGCCAGCAGCCAACGACAGGGAGTTTACGAGCAGTACTTC
TRBV5-1,.,TRBJ2-7,many,CASSIQGAEQYF,TGCGCCAGCAGCATACAGGGAGCCGAGCAGTACTTC
TRBV13,.,TRBJ2-7,few,CASSLGQGAGTYSYEQYF,TGTGCCAGCAGCTTAGGCCAGGGCGCCGGGACTTATTCCTACGAGCAGTACTTC
TRBV20-1,.,TRBJ1-2,.,CSARDGRGTNYGYTF,TGCAGTGCTAGAGATGGGAGGGGCACCAACTATGGCTACACCTTC
TRBV20-1,TRBD2,TRBJ2-3,many,CSASGGTDTQYF,TGCAGTGCTAGCGGGGGGACAGATACGCAGTATTTT
TRBV29-1,.,TRBJ1-2,many,CSVETTYGYTF,TGCAGCGTTGAGACAACCTATGGCTACACCTTC
TRBV28,TRBD2,TRBJ2-5,.,CASSSGLAGLETQYF,TGTGCCAGCAGTTCGGGACTAGCGGGACTAGAGACCCAGTACTTC
TRBV20-1,.,TRBJ2-3,.,CSAPGATTDTQYF,TGCAGTGCTCCCGGGGCCACCACAGATACGCAGTATTTT
TRBV20-1,.,TRBJ1-1,many,CSVSPGDTEAFF,TGCAGTGTTAGCCCGGGGGACACTGAAGCTTTCTTT
TRBV28,.,TRBJ1-2,.,CGTDLYGHTF,TGTGGCACAGACCTATATGGCCACACCTTC
TRBV30,.,TRBJ2-7,.,CAWSRGGPSSYEQYF,TGTGCCTGGAGCCGGGGTGGCCCCAGCTCCTACGAGCAGTACTTC
TRBV27,.,TRBJ2-3,few,CASRQSSTDTQYF,TGTGCCAGCAGGCAATCTAGCACAGATACGCAGTATTTT
TRBV18,.,TRBJ2-4,many,CASSPPKIAKNIQYF,TGTGCCAGCTCACCACCGAAGATAGCCAAAAACATTCAGTACTTC
TRBV2,.,TRBJ2-1,many,CASRGDYLKDYNEQFF,TGTGCCAGCAGGGGAGACTACCTTAAAGACTACAATGAGCAGTTCTTC
TRBV20-1,TRBD2,TRBJ2-1,many,CSACTSGSENEQFF,TGCAGTGCTTGTACTAGCGGGAGTGAAAATGAGCAGTTCTTC
TRBV11-2,.,TRBJ1-4,few,CASSLLYGGVGEKLFF,TGTGCCAGCAGCTTATTATATGGGGGCGTGGGAGAAAAACTGTTTTTT
TRBV7-9,.,TRBJ1-4,few,CASSPHIQGIATNEKLFF,TGTGCCAGCAGCCCACATATCCAGGGGATCGCAACTAATGAAAAACTGTTTTTT
TRBV29-1,.,TRBJ2-7,many,CSVEVTGPRYEQYF,TGCAGCGTTGAAGTCACCGGACCTAGGTACGAGCAGTACTTC
TRBV28,.,TRBJ2-7,many,CASSPPWGRSSYEQYF,TGTGCCAGCAGTCCCCCGTGGGGGAGGAGCTCCTACGAGCAGTACTTC
TRBV20-1,TRBD2,TRBJ2-7,few,CSARGGTRPSYEQYF,TGCAGTGCTAGAGGGGGGACTAGACCCTCCTACGAGCAGTACTTC
TRBV10-3,.,TRBJ2-2,many,CAISETGYTGELFF,TGTGCCATCAGTGAGACTGGCTACACCGGGGAGCTGTTTTTT
TRBV5-1,.,TRBJ2-3,many,CASSLEDSSTDTQYF,TGCGCCAGCAGCTTGGAGGACAGTAGCACAGATACGCAGTATTTT
TRBV28,.,TRBJ2-6,many,CASRGGVLSGANVLTF,TGTGCCAGCCGAGGGGGGGTCCTCTCTGGGGCCAACGTCCTGACTTTC
TRBV6-1,TRBD2,TRBJ2-2,many,CASSEPTSGLNTGELFF,TGTGCCAGCAGTGAGCCTACTAGCGGGTTGAACACCGGGGAGCTGTTTTTT
TRBV28,.,TRBJ1-6,many,CATDGYNSPLHF,TGTGCCACCGACGGTTATAATTCACCCCTCCACTTT
TRBV19,.,TRBJ1-2,few,CASGRVDYGYTF,TGTGCCAGCGGAAGGGTGGACTATGGCTACACCTTC